A few counts support the clone carrying this T cell receptor beta chain. Its antigen is unidentified. The sample comes from a study of cytomegalovirus exposure and HLA in healthy donors. General study points: Published work reported that the classifier diagnosed cytomegalovirus status with high specificity and sensitivity. TCR beta sequences reportedly predicted most subjects' HLA-A and HLA-B alleles accurately. Data from an earlier analysis indicated that most TCR beta V segments were productive either about 90% or about 30% of the time.

Amplification used 60 Vbeta primers and 13 Jbeta primers. The data were produced by immunoSEQ multiplex PCR, yet TCRdb's version contains in-frame clones alone and is incomplete. This sample yields tens of thousands of clones, of which 35% to 50% are seen a single time; less than 2% belongs to the top ten. Looked up from germline, CDR1 is SEHNR and CDR2 is FQNEAQ (reference sequence). The V end was cut by 5 bases, the J end by 2 bases, with 13 bases between. The CDR3 extends over 14 amino acids. The gene calls are TRBV7-9 and TRBJ2-7; possibly TRBD2 for D (6 bases). The sequencing sample was made of PBMCs. This receptor was obtained from a woman in her forties or fifties in good health and CMV-seronegative. The CDR3 here is CASSDSGRAYEQYF. CDR3 in DNA: TGTGCCAGCAGCGATAGCGGCCGGGCCTACGAGCAGTACTTC.